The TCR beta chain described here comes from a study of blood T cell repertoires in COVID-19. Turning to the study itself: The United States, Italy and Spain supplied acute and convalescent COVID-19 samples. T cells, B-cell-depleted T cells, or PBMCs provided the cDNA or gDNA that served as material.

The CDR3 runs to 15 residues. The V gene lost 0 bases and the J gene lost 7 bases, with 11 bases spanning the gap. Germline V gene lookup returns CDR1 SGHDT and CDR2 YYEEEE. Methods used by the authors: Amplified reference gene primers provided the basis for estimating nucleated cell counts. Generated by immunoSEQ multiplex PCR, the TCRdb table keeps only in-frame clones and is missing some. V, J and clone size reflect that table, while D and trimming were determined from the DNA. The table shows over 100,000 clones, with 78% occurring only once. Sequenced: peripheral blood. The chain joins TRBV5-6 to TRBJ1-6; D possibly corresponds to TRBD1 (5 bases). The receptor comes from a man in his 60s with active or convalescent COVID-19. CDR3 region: CASSLEGDWNSPLHF. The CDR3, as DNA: TGTGCCAGCAGCTTGGAAGGGGATTGGAATTCACCCCTCCACTTT.